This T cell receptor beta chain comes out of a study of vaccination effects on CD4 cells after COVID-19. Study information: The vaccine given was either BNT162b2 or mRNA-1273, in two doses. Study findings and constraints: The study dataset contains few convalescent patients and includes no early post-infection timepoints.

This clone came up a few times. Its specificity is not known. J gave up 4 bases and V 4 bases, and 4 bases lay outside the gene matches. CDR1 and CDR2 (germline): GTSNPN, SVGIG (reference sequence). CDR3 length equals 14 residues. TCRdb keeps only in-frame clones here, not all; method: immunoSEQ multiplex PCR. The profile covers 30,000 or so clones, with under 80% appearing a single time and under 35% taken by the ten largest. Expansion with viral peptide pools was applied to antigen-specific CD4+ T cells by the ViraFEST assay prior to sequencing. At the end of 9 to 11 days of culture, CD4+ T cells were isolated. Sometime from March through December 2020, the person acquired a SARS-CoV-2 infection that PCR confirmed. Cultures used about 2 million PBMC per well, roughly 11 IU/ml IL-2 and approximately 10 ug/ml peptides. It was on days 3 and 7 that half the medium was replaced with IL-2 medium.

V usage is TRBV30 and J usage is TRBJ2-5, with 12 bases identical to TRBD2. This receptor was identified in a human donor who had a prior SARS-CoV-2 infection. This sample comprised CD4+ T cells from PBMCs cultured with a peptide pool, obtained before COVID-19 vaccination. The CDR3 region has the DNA TGTGCCTGGACTAGCGGGAGGGGAGGAGAGACCCAGTACTTC. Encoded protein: CAWTSGRGGETQYF.